The 17 T cell receptor beta chains in this list originate from one sample, sequenced in a study of blood T cell repertoires in COVID-19. Produced via immunoSEQ multiplex PCR; TCRdb's table is partial and in-frame only. Here the sample spans hundreds of thousands of clones, around 89% being singletons. Input material: PBMCs or T cells enriched from blood (not recorded which). These receptors were taken from a woman under 30 who had recovered from COVID-19.

This clone occurred a few times. The chain recombines TRBV10-1 with TRBJ1-1; D perhaps matches TRBD1 (5 bases). V was clipped by 4 bases and J by 4 bases, with 10 bases between them. CDR1 and CDR2 (germline): WNHNN, SYGVQD (reference sequence). This CDR3 is 13 amino acids long. The CDR3 reads CASSVGVSTEAFF. The CDR3 nucleotides read TGCGCCAGCAGTGTAGGGGTCAGCACTGAAGCTTTCTTT.

The J gene is TRBJ1-1, the V gene TRBV2; 7 bases map to TRBD1. This CDR3 contains 12 residues. V gave up 8 bases and J gave up 4 bases; unmatched junction bases: 4. Germline CDR1 and CDR2: SNHLY and FYNNEI. The CDR3 region is CASRPGGTEAFF. DNA of the CDR3: TGTGCCAGCCGACCAGGGGGCACTGAAGCTTTCTTT.

Details on this clone: The same CDR3 also results from other DNA sequences found in this sample. V is TRBV6-5 and J is TRBJ1-2; 7 bases line up with TRBD1. Germline V gene data show CDR1 as MNHEY and CDR2 as SVGAGI. This CDR3 contains 14 residues. V lost 6 bases to trimming and J lost 0 bases; unmatched junction nucleotides: 4. CDR3 nucleotide sequence: TGTGCCAGCAGCCGGGGACAGACTAACTATGGCTACACCTTC. Translated, it gives CASSRGQTNYGYTF.

The chain couples TRBV9 to TRBJ1-2; D possibly corresponds to TRBD1 (6 bases). The CDR3 totals 18 residues. Germline lookup yields CDR1 SGDLS and CDR2 YYNGEE. Deletions cut 3 bases from V and 8 bases from J, with 29 bases between. CDR3 in amino acids: CASSAAGTSTPTSGGYTF. Written as DNA, the CDR3 is TGTGCCAGCAGCGCGGCCGGGACATCGACACCAACATCGGGGGGCTACACCTTC.

CDR3 in amino acids: CASSYGQETGELFF. CDR3 sequence (DNA): TGTGCCAGCAGTTACGGACAGGAAACCGGGGAGCTGTTTTTT. The rearrangement uses TRBV6-2 or TRBV6-3 and TRBJ2-2; the match to TRBD1 covers 7 bases. From germline, CDR1 is MNHEY and CDR2 SVGEGT. CDR3 length equals 14 residues. J was trimmed by 5 bases and V by 2 bases; bases with no gene match: 2.

This chain joins TRBV5-4 and TRBJ2-1; the match to TRBD2 covers 11 bases. The CDR3 has 16 residues. Germline assignment: CDR1 SGHNT and CDR2 YYREEE (reference sequence). J gave up 4 bases and V 4 bases, and 7 bases lay outside the gene matches. The CDR3 DNA reads TGTGCCAGCAGCGTTCCCGGGACTAGCGGATACAATGAGCAGTTCTTC. Amino acid sequence: CASSVPGTSGYNEQFF.

The chain has TRBV4-2 and TRBJ2-3; 12 positions agree with TRBD2. The CDR3 loop spans 16 amino acids. J lost 8 bases, V lost 4 bases, and 10 bases had no gene match. Germline-derived CDR1 and CDR2 are LGHNA and YNFKEQ. The CDR3 DNA follows: TGTGCCAGCAGCCTTCGACTAGCGGGGGATCTGGGTACGCAGTATTTT. Translation: CASSLRLAGDLGTQYF.

The chain is built from TRBV15 and TRBJ2-2; the D is unclear. Germline lookup yields CDR1 LNHNV and CDR2 YYDKDF (reference sequence). The CDR3 has 15 residues. The germline V and J ends were trimmed by 0 bases and 4 bases, with 9 bases remaining between them. The CDR3 DNA follows: TGTGCCACCAGCAGAGATCAAACAGTCACCGGGGAGCTGTTTTTT. Amino acids: CATSRDQTVTGELFF.

V is TRBV28 and J is TRBJ2-2; 7 nucleotides match TRBD1. Trimming cost V 6 bases and J 5 bases; bases outside gene matches: 15. Germline-derived CDR1 and CDR2 are MDHEN and SYDVKM. CDR3 length equals 17 residues. Here the CDR3 reads CASSPGQYRVGTGELFF. CDR3 sequence (DNA): TGTGCCAGCAGCCCGGGACAGTATCGGGTTGGGACCGGGGAGCTGTTTTTT.

The chain employs TRBV2 and TRBJ2-1; no reliable D call. The CDR3 consists of 12 residues. Trimming took off 6 bases at V and 6 bases at J, with 9 bases between the two ends. The germline V gene has CDR1 SNHLY and CDR2 FYNNEI. The CDR3 here is CASSETFNEQFF. Here the CDR3 DNA reads TGTGCCAGCAGCGAAACATTCAATGAGCAGTTCTTC.

V gene TRBV7-6 combines with J gene TRBJ1-6, with D possibly matching TRBD1 (6 bases). V lost 2 bases to trimming and J lost 6 bases, with 17 bases between them. The germline V gene encodes CDR1 SGHVS and CDR2 FNYEAQ. This CDR3 has 17 amino acids. The CDR3 nucleotides read TGTGCCAGCAGCTTACGCCCCAGGGGACCCACTAATTCACCCCTCCACTTT. Encoded protein: CASSLRPRGPTNSPLHF.

The V call is TRBV5-4, the J call TRBJ2-3, with 10 bases lining up with TRBD2. The CDR3 is 17 residues long. J was trimmed by 2 bases and V by 4 bases; bases with no gene match: 10. From germline, CDR1 is SGHNT and CDR2 YYREEE (reference sequence). Here the CDR3 DNA reads TGTGCCAGCAGCACGTTGACTAGCGGGCGAAACACAGATACGCAGTATTTT. As protein: CASSTLTSGRNTDTQYF.

CDR3 region: CASSVGSREAFF. CDR3 DNA: TGTGCCAGCAGCGTAGGGTCGAGGGAAGCTTTCTTT. J is TRBJ1-1 and V is TRBV9; D unclear. The length of the CDR3 is 12 residues. Per the germline V gene, CDR1 is SGDLS and CDR2 is YYNGEE. Trimming removed 0 bases at V and 8 bases at J, with 8 bases between.

This clone has more than one count but fewer than ten. The chain combines TRBV23-1 with TRBJ2-7; 8 bases fit TRBD1. TRBV23-1 is treated as an ORF (open reading frame) with a function not yet certain. V lost 6 bases and J lost 4; bases outside the gene matches: 11. The CDR3 runs to 15 residues. The CDR3 sequence is CASRPFWQGAYEQYF. The CDR3 DNA reads TGCGCCAGCAGGCCCTTCTGGCAGGGGGCTTACGAGCAGTACTTC.

The chain has TRBV27 and TRBJ1-1; TRBD1 matches at 7 bases. The V and J ends lost 5 bases and 0 bases, in that order; junction bases with no gene match: 6. Germline CDR1 MNHEY, CDR2 SMNVEV (reference sequence). The CDR3 covers 15 residues. CDR3 DNA sequence: TGTGCCAGCAGTCCGTCGACAGGGTTGAACACTGAAGCTTTCTTT. Residues: CASSPSTGLNTEAFF.

The rearrangement uses TRBV28 and TRBJ2-2; D not certain. CDR3 size: 14 residues. Germline CDR1 is MDHEN and CDR2 is SYDVKM. Trimming took off 4 bases at V and 6 bases at J, with 12 bases between the two ends. CDR3 nucleotide sequence: TGTGCCAGCAGTTCGCCCCCAGGCGCCGGGGAGCTGTTTTTT. It yields the protein CASSSPPGAGELFF. Full variable domain (missing parts from reference TRBV28 and TRBJ2-2): DVKVTQSSRYLVKRTGEKVFLECVQDMDHENMFWYRQDPGLGLRLIYFSYDVKMKEKGDIPEGYSVSREKKERFSLILESASTNQTSMYLCASSSPPGAGELFFGEGSRLTVL.

The chain links TRBV19 to TRBJ2-1; D is ambiguous. Per the germline V gene, CDR1 is LNHDA and CDR2 is SQIVND (reference sequence). The CDR3 runs 15 residues. Trimming left V 4 bases short and J 0 bases short, with 10 bases between. The chain's CDR3 is CASSNGTYSYNEQFF. CDR3 DNA sequence: TGTGCCAGTAGTAATGGCACATACTCCTACAATGAGCAGTTCTTC.